This T cell receptor beta chain derives from a study of response to subunit inactivated influenza vaccine. This CDR3 has 14 amino acids. The V end lost 2 bases, the J end lost 10 bases, and 15 bases lay between the germline ends. Germline values: CDR1 SNHLY, CDR2 FYNNEI. This clonotype was counted ten times or more. Its specificity is unknown. MiXCR, run by TCRdb on the RT-PCR reads, gives a single entry per CDR3 protein. The sample lists more than 450,000 distinct CDR3 sequences, about 10% occurring once. Notes on the study in general: Authors suggested that a seasonal influenza vaccination recruits few new T cells each time.

The input for sequencing was PBMCs from blood, taken on the day of vaccination. The source of this sequence is a man over 45 who received an inactivated influenza vaccine. This rearrangement joins TRBV2 to TRBJ2-1; D is uncertain. The CDR3 region has the DNA TGTGCCAGCAGTGAAATAGTAATGCGTGGAGAGCAGTTCTTC. It yields the protein CASSEIVMRGEQFF.